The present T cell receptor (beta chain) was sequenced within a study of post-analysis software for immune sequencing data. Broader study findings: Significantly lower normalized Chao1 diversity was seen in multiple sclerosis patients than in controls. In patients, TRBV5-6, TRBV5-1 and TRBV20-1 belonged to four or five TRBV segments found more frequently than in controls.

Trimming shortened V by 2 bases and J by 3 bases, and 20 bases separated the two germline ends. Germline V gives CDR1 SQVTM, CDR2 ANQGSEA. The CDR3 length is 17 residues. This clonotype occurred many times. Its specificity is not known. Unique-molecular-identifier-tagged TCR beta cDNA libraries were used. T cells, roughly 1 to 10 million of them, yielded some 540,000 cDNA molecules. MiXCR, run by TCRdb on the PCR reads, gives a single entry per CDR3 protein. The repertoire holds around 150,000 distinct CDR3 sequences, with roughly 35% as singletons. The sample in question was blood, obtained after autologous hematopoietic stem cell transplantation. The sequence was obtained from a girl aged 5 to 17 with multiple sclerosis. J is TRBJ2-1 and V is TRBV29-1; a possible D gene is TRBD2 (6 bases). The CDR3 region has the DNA TGCAGCGTTGAATTCTGGGGTCTGGGCGGGGACTACAATGAGCAGTTCTTC. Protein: CSVEFWGLGGDYNEQFF.